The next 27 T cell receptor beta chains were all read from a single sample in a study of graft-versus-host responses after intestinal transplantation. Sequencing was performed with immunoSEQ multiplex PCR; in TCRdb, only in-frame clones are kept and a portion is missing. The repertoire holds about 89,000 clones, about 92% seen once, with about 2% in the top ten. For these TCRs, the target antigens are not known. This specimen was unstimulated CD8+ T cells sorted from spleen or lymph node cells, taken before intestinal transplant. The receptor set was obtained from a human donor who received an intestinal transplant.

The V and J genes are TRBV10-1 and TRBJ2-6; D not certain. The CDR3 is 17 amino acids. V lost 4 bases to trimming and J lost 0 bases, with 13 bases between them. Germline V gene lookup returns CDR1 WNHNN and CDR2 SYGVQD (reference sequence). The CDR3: CASSVVAASSGANVLTF. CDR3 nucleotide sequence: TGCGCCAGCAGTGTAGTGGCGGCAAGCTCTGGGGCCAACGTCCTGACTTTC.

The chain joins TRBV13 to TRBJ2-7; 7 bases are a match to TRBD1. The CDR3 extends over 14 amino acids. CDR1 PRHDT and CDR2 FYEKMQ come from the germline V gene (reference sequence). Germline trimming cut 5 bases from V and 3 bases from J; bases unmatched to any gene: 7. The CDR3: CASSARTGIYEQYF. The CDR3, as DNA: TGTGCCAGCAGCGCCCGGACAGGCATCTACGAGCAGTACTTC.

Written as DNA, the CDR3 is TGTGCCAGTAGTATTTCCCCAGGGGCGAACACTGAAGCTTTCTTT. Amino acids: CASSISPGANTEAFF. V is TRBV19 and J is TRBJ1-1, with D possibly TRBD1 on 6 matching bases. The V end lost 3 bases, the J end lost 1 base, and 12 bases lay between the germline ends. The CDR3 loop spans 15 amino acids. The germline gives CDR1 LNHDA, CDR2 SQIVND (reference sequence).

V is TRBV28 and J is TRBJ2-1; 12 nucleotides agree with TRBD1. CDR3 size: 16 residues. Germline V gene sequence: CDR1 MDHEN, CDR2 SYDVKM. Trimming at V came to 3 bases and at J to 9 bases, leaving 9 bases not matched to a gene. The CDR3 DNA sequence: TGTGCCAGCAGTTTGCTCCCGGGACAGGGGGCCGGTGAGCAGTTCTTC. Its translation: CASSLLPGQGAGEQFF.

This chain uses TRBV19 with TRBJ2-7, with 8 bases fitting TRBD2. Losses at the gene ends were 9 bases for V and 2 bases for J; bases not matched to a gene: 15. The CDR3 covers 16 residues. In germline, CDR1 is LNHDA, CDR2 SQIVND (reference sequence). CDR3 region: CASAWARGGQAYEQYF. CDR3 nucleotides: TGTGCCAGCGCCTGGGCTCGGGGGGGACAAGCCTACGAGCAGTACTTC.

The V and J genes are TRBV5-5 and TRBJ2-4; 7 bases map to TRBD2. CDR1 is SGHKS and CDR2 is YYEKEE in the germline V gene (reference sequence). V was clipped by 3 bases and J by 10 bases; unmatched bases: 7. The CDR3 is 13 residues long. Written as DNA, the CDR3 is TGTGCCAGCAGCTCAAGCGGGGAGCCGATTCAGTACTTC. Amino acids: CASSSSGEPIQYF. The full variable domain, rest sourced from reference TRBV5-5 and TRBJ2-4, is DAGVTQSPTHLIKTRGQQVTLRCSPISGHKSVSWYQQVLGQGPQFIFQYYEKEERGRGNFPDRFSARQFPNYSSELNVNALLLGDSALYLCASSSSGEPIQYFGAGTRLSVL.

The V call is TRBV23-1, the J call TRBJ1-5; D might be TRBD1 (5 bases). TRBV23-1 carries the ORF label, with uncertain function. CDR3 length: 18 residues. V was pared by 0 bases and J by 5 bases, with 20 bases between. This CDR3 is CASSQSIRALTFYQPQHF. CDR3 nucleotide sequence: TGCGCCAGCAGTCAATCGATCAGGGCATTGACTTTCTATCAGCCCCAGCATTTT.

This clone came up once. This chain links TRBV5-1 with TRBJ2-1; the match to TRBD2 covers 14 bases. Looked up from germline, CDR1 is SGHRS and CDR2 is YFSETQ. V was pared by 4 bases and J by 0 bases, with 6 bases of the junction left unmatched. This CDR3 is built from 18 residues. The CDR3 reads CASSLVTSGGGSYNEQFF. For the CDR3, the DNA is TGCGCCAGCAGCCTTGTGACTAGCGGGGGGGGCTCCTACAATGAGCAGTTCTTC.

The CDR3 loop reads CASSLVWGDRDEQYF. The CDR3 DNA sequence: TGTGCCAGCAGCTTAGTCTGGGGGGACAGGGACGAGCAGTACTTC. This sequence joins TRBV7-2 and TRBJ2-7; 9 positions agree with TRBD1. The germline V gene encodes CDR1 SGHTA and CDR2 FQGNSA. With V trimmed by 1 base and J by 5 bases, 6 bases remained unmatched. The CDR3 sequence is 15 residues long.

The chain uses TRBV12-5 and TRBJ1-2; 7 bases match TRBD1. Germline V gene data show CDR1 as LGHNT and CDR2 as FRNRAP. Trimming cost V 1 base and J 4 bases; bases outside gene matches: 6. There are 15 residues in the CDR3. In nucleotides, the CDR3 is TGTGCTAGTGGTTTGGGGAGGGGGCGCACCTATGGCTACACCTTC. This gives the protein CASGLGRGRTYGYTF.

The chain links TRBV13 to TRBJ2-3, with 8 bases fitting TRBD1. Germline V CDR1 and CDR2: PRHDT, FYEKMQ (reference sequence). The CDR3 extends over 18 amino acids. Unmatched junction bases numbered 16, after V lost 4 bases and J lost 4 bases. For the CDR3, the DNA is TGTGCCAGCAGCTCTAGATCGACAGGGGACTTTCGTCCAGATACGCAGTATTTT. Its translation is CASSSRSTGDFRPDTQYF.

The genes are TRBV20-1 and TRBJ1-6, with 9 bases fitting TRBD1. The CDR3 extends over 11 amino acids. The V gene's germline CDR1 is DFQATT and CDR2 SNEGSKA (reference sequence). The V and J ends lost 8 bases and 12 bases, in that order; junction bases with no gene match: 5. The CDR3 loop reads CSLGTGRPLHF. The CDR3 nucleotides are TGCAGTCTGGGGACAGGGAGACCCCTCCACTTT.

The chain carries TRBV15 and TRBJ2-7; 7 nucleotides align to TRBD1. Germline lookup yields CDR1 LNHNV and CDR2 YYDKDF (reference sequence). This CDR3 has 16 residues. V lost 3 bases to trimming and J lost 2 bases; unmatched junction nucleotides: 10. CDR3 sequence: CATSRESGTATYEQYF. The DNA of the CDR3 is TGTGCCACCAGCAGGGAATCCGGGACAGCCACCTACGAGCAGTACTTC.

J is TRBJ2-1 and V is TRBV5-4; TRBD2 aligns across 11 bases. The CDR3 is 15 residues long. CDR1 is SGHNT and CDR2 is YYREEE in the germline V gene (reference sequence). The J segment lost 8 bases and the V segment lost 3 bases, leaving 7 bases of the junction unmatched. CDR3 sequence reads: CASSSIAGGPYEQFF. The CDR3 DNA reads TGTGCCAGCAGCTCTATAGCGGGGGGGCCCTATGAGCAGTTCTTC.

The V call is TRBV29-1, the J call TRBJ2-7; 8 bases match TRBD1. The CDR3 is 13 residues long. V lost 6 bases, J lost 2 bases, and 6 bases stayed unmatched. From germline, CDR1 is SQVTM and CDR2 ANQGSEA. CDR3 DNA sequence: TGCAGCGTCCTGACAGGGGACACCTACGAGCAGTACTTC. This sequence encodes CSVLTGDTYEQYF.

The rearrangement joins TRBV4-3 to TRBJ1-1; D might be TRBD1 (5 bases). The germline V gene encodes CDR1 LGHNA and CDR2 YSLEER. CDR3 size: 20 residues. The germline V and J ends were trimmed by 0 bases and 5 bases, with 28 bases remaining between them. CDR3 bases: TGCGCCAGCAGCCAAGATTGGATGACGTGGGGCTTCAGTGCGAGAACTGAAGCTTTCTTT. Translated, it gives CASSQDWMTWGFSARTEAFF.

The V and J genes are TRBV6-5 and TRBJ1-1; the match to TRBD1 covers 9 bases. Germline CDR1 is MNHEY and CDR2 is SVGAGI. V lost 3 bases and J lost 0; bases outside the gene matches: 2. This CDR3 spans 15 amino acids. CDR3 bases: TGTGCCAGCAGTTATGGACAGGGGATGAACACTGAAGCTTTCTTT. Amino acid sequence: CASSYGQGMNTEAFF.

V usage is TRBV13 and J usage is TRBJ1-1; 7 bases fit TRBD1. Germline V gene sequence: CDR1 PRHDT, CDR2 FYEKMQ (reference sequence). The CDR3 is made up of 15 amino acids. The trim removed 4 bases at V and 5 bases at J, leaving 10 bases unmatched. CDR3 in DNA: TGTGCCAGCAGCTCGGGACAAAACAGGGGTACTGAAGCTTTCTTT. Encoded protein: CASSSGQNRGTEAFF. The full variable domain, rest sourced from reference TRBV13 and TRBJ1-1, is AAGVIQSPRHLIKEKRETATLKCYPIPRHDTVYWYQQGPGQDPQFLISFYEKMQSDKGSIPDRFSAQQFSDYHSELNMSSLELGDSALYFCASSSGQNRGTEAFFGQGTRLTVV.

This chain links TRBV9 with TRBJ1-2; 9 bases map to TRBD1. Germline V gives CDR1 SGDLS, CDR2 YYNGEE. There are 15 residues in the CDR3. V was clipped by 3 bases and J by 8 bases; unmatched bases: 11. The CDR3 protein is CASSGGTGTVRGYTF. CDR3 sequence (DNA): TGTGCCAGCAGCGGGGGGACAGGGACCGTGCGAGGCTACACCTTC. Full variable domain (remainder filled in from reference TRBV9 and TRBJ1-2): DSGVTQTPKHLITATGQRVTLRCSPRSGDLSVYWYQQSLDQGLQFLIQYYNGEERAKGNILERFSAQQFPDLHSELNLSSLELGDSALYFCASSGGTGTVRGYTFGSGTRLTVV.

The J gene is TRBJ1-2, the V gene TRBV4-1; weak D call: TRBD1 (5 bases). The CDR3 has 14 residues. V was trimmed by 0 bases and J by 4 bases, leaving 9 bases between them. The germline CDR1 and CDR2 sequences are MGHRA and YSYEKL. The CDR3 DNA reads TGCGCCAGCAGCCAAGAGGGAGGGACCTATGGCTACACCTTC. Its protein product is CASSQEGGTYGYTF.

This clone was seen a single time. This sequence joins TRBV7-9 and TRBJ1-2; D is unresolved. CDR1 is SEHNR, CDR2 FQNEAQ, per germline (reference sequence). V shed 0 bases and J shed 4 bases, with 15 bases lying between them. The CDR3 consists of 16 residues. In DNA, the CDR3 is TGTGCCAGCAGCTTAGCCCGTGGTACAGCTGGCTATGGCTACACCTTC. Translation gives CASSLARGTAGYGYTF. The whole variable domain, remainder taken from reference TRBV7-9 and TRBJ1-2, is DTGVSQNPRHKITKRGQNVTFRCDPISEHNRLYWYRQTLGQGPEFLTYFQNEAQLEKSRLLSDRFSAERPKGSFSTLEIQRTEQGDSAMYLCASSLARGTAGYGYTFGSGTRLTVV.

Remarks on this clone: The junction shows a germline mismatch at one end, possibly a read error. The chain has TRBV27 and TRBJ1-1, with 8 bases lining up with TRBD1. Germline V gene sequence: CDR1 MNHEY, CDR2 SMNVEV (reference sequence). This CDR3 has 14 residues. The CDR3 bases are TGTGCCAGCAGTTTAAGAAACAGGGGGGAGTGGATAATCTTT. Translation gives CASSLRNRGEWIIF.

CDR3 nucleotide sequence: TGTGCCAGCAGTGGGGGACAGGGGTACGAGCAGTACTTC. Protein sequence: CASSGGQGYEQYF. This chain joins TRBV2 and TRBJ2-7, with 10 bases identical to TRBD1. Germline V gene lookup returns CDR1 SNHLY and CDR2 FYNNEI. Losses at the gene ends were 4 bases for V and 4 bases for J; bases not matched to a gene: 1. This CDR3 has 13 amino acids.

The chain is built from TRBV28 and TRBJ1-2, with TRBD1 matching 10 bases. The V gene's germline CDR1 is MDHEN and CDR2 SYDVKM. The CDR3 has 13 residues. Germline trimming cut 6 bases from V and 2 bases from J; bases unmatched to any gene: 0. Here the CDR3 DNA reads TGTGCCAGCAGGGACAGGGGGAACTATGGCTACACCTTC. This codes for CASRDRGNYGYTF.

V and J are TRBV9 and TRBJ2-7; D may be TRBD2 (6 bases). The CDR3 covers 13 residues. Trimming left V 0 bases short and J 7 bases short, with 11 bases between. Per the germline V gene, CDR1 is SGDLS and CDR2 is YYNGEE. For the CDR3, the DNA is TGTGCCAGCAGCGTAGGGACCCGGGGGGAGCAGTACTTC. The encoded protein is CASSVGTRGEQYF.

CDR3 nucleotide sequence: TGTGCCAGCAATGAGGGACAGGGCAATCAGCCCCAGCATTTT. The encoded protein is CASNEGQGNQPQHF. This sequence joins TRBV25-1 and TRBJ1-5; 8 nucleotides line up with TRBD1. The junction had 4 bases not matched to a gene; V was cut back by 7 bases and J by 2 bases. Germline V gene data show CDR1 as MGHDK and CDR2 as SYGVNS. The CDR3 sequence is 14 residues long.

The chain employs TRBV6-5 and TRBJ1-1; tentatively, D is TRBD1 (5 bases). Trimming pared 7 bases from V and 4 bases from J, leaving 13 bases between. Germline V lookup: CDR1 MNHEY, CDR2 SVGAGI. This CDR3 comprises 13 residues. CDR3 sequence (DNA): TGTGCCAGCACCCAGGGTCTACCCACTGAAGCTTTCTTT. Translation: CASTQGLPTEAFF.